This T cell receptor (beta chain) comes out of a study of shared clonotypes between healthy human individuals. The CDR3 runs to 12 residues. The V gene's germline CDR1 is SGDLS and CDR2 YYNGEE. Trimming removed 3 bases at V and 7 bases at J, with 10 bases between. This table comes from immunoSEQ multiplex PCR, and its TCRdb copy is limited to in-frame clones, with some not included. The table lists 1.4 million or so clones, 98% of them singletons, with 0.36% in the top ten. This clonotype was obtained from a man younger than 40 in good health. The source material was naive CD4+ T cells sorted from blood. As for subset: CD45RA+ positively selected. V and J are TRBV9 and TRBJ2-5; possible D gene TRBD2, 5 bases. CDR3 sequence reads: CASSAYEGTQYF. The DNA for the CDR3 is TGTGCCAGCAGCGCATACGAGGGGACCCAGTACTTC.